The 29 T cell receptor beta chains below come from one sample, sequenced in a study of control samples from healthy donors and cancer patients (dated by TCRdb to about 2020). Libraries came from the immunoSEQ multiplex PCR assay. This is the immuneACCESS table as TCRdb keeps it, with only in-frame sequences that have V and J called. A part of the clones is gone; compared with another copy, unresolved V genes explain less than half, and the rest is unexplained. The sample table contains about 250,000 clones; only one count was recorded for over 75% of them. The leading ten clones occupy about 14% of the sample. Sequencing used PBMCs. The receptors were gathered from a woman aged 55 to 70 with lung cancer.

The table lists this clone with a count of one. The chain links TRBV3-1 (or the pseudogene TRBV3-2) to TRBJ1-6; D is undetermined. V dropped 4 bases and J dropped 7 bases, with 11 bases sitting between them. Germline CDR1 LGHDT, CDR2 YNNKEL (reference sequence). The length of the CDR3 is 14 residues. The CDR3, as DNA: TGTGCCAGCAGCCTCCCGACGGAGAATTCACCCCTCCACTTT. Translation gives CASSLPTENSPLHF.

The V and J genes are TRBV20-1 and TRBJ1-2; possible D gene TRBD1, 6 bases. V was clipped by 5 bases and J by 5 bases, with 9 bases between them. Germline values: CDR1 DFQATT, CDR2 SNEGSKA (reference sequence). The CDR3 is 11 amino acids. The CDR3 loop reads CSALGTYGYTF. CDR3 DNA: TGCAGTGCTCTTGGGACATATGGCTACACCTTC.

This chain connects TRBV6-4 to TRBJ1-2, with TRBD1 as a possible D gene (5 bases). Germline CDR1 reads MRHNA; CDR2 reads SNTAGT. Deletions cut 10 bases from V and 4 bases from J, with 16 bases between. This CDR3 has 13 amino acids. CDR3 protein: CATRNAGGYGYTF. CDR3 sequence (DNA): TGTGCCACCAGAAATGCGGGGGGCTATGGCTACACCTTC.

The genes are TRBV5-1 and TRBJ2-2; D may be TRBD2 (6 bases). The CDR3 extends over 14 amino acids. Germline V gene lookup returns CDR1 SGHRS and CDR2 YFSETQ. V lost 7 bases, J lost 5 bases, and 15 bases lay in between. CDR3 sequence: CASLASGFTGELFF. CDR3 nucleotide sequence: TGCGCCAGCTTAGCCAGCGGGTTTACCGGGGAGCTGTTTTTT. The full variable domain, completed using reference TRBV5-1 and TRBJ2-2, is KAGVTQTPRYLIKTRGQQVTLSCSPISGHRSVSWYQQTPGQGLQFLFEYFSETQRNKGNFPGRFSGRQFSNSRSEMNVSTLELGDSALYLCASLASGFTGELFFGEGSRLTVL.

This clone was seen once. This rearrangement joins TRBV5-1 to TRBJ2-4; D remains unclear. Germline CDR1 SGHRS, CDR2 YFSETQ. The V end was cut by 0 bases, the J end by 0 bases, with 10 bases between. The CDR3 has 16 residues. The CDR3: CASSLAESLAKNIQYF. CDR3 nucleotide sequence: TGCGCCAGCAGCTTGGCTGAGAGTCTAGCCAAAAACATTCAGTACTTC.

The rearrangement links TRBV2 to TRBJ2-1; D is possibly TRBD2 (5 bases). V gave up 2 bases and J gave up 7 bases, with 9 bases separating them. Germline CDR1 is SNHLY and CDR2 is FYNNEI. The CDR3 has 13 residues. CDR3 sequence reads: CASSENRGNEQFF. In DNA form, the CDR3 reads TGTGCCAGCAGTGAAAACAGAGGGAATGAGCAGTTCTTC.

The chain uses TRBV4-2 and TRBJ2-1; D gene ambiguous. The V gene's germline CDR1 is LGHNA and CDR2 YNFKEQ. V was cut by 4 bases and J by 0 bases, with 13 bases left in between. The CDR3 is 16 residues long. The CDR3 coding sequence is TGTGCCAGCAGCCCTCACCGGGTTAGCTCCTACAATGAGCAGTTCTTC. Translating gives CASSPHRVSSYNEQFF.

The chain carries TRBV7-9 and TRBJ1-4; possible D gene TRBD1, 5 bases. Germline V gene sequence: CDR1 SEHNR, CDR2 FQNEAQ (reference sequence). V was clipped by 5 bases and J by 8 bases, with 18 bases between them. The CDR3 is 15 residues long. The CDR3 here is CASSTTEGRGEKLFF. The CDR3 DNA reads as TGTGCCAGCAGCACCACGGAGGGAAGGGGCGAAAAACTGTTTTTT. The variable domain in full, completed from reference TRBV7-9 and TRBJ1-4, reads DTGVSQNPRHKITKRGQNVTFRCDPISEHNRLYWYRQTLGQGPEFLTYFQNEAQLEKSRLLSDRFSAERPKGSFSTLEIQRTEQGDSAMYLCASSTTEGRGEKLFFGSGTQLSVL.

This clone was seen once. The chain has TRBV24-1 and TRBJ2-1; 8 bases agree with TRBD2. Germline trimming cut 1 base from V and 1 base from J; bases unmatched to any gene: 5. The germline V gene encodes CDR1 KGHDR and CDR2 SFDVKD. The CDR3 covers 17 residues. Here the CDR3 DNA reads TGTGCCACCAGTGATTTAAGCCCTAGCGGGTCCTACAATGAGCAGTTCTTC. This translates into CATSDLSPSGSYNEQFF.

V and J are TRBV7-6 and TRBJ2-5, with D possibly being TRBD2 (5 bases). The CDR3 is made up of 15 amino acids. CDR1 is SGHVS and CDR2 is FNYEAQ in the germline V gene. V lost 5 bases and J 2 bases, leaving 15 bases between the germline ends. The CDR3 DNA is TGTGCCAGCAGCCAGAGTGGACTCTCACAAGAGACCCAGTACTTC. Amino acids: CASSQSGLSQETQYF.

The chain carries TRBV3-1 (or the pseudogene TRBV3-2) and TRBJ1-1, with D unresolved. Germline V gene sequence: CDR1 LGHDT, CDR2 YNNKEL (reference sequence). Trimming stripped 5 bases from V and 2 bases from J, with 9 bases between. The length of the CDR3 is 13 residues. CDR3 nucleotide sequence: TGTGCCAGCAGCTTTTTTGGAAACACTGAAGCTTTCTTT. This sequence encodes CASSFFGNTEAFF.

The chain joins TRBV5-1 to TRBJ1-4, with 9 bases fitting TRBD1. V shed 6 bases and J 7 bases; nucleotides not matched to a gene: 10. CDR3 length: 15 residues. Germline V gives CDR1 SGHRS, CDR2 YFSETQ. CDR3 amino acids: CASTQLGTGLEKLFF. The CDR3 bases are TGCGCCAGCACTCAACTCGGGACAGGGCTTGAAAAACTGTTTTTT.

The CDR3 DNA reads as TGTGCCAGCAGTCCGGGAGGGACTAATCAGCCCCAGCATTTT. It codes for CASSPGGTNQPQHF. The rearrangement joins TRBV28 to TRBJ1-5; possible D gene TRBD1, 5 bases. The CDR3 is made up of 14 amino acids. V was trimmed by 5 bases and J by 4 bases, leaving 12 bases between them. Looked up from germline, CDR1 is MDHEN and CDR2 is SYDVKM.

The chain uses TRBV27 and TRBJ1-6; TRBD1 is a possible D gene (6 bases). The CDR3 length is 15 residues. Trimming pared 4 bases from V and 7 bases from J, leaving 14 bases between. Germline V CDR1 and CDR2: MNHEY, SMNVEV (reference sequence). This chain's CDR3 is CASSSRTVNNSPLHF. The CDR3 DNA reads as TGTGCCAGCAGTTCCCGGACAGTCAACAATTCACCCCTCCACTTT.

The chain is built from TRBV15 and TRBJ2-2; the match to TRBD2 covers 10 bases. The CDR3 is made up of 16 amino acids. Germline CDR1 LNHNV, CDR2 YYDKDF (reference sequence). The J segment lost 0 bases and the V segment lost 6 bases, leaving 4 bases of the junction unmatched. The CDR3 coding sequence is TGTGCCACCAGAGAAGCGGGAGGGGCGAACACCGGGGAGCTGTTTTTT. Amino acid sequence: CATREAGGANTGELFF.

The gene calls are TRBV6-5 and TRBJ2-6; D is uncertain. The V end lost 6 bases, the J end lost 2 bases, and 11 bases lay between the germline ends. The germline V gene encodes CDR1 MNHEY and CDR2 SVGAGI. The CDR3 extends over 15 amino acids. The CDR3 region has the DNA TGTGCCAGCAGCCCATTGGGTGCTGGGGCCAACGTCCTGACTTTC. Translating it yields CASSPLGAGANVLTF.

V usage is TRBV6-1 and J usage is TRBJ1-5; TRBD1 might be the D (5 bases). CDR1 is MNHNS, CDR2 SASEGT, per germline. There are 17 residues in the CDR3. Trimming removed 1 base at V and 0 bases at J, with 13 bases between. The CDR3 is CASSEGTPPYSNQPQHF. For the CDR3, the DNA is TGTGCCAGCAGTGAAGGGACACCCCCTTATAGCAATCAGCCCCAGCATTTT.

The V call is TRBV9, the J call TRBJ1-1; 8 bases map to TRBD1. Unmatched junction bases numbered 1, after V lost 3 bases and J lost 0 bases. The CDR3 length is 14 residues. The germline V gene encodes CDR1 SGDLS and CDR2 YYNGEE. The CDR3 bases are TGTGCCAGCAGCGGGGGACAGGTGAACACTGAAGCTTTCTTT. The encoded protein is CASSGGQVNTEAFF. The variable domain in full, completed from reference TRBV9 and TRBJ1-1, reads DSGVTQTPKHLITATGQRVTLRCSPRSGDLSVYWYQQSLDQGLQFLIQYYNGEERAKGNILERFSAQQFPDLHSELNLSSLELGDSALYFCASSGGQVNTEAFFGQGTRLTVV.

This clone was found once. This chain links TRBV5-1 with TRBJ1-1, with 10 bases lining up with TRBD1. CDR1 SGHRS and CDR2 YFSETQ come from the germline V gene. The CDR3 consists of 14 residues. J gave up 11 bases and V 1 base, and 8 bases lay outside the gene matches. The CDR3 protein is CASSLSSGTGDAFF. The CDR3 region has the DNA TGCGCCAGCAGCTTGAGCTCCGGGACAGGGGACGCTTTCTTT.

This clone was counted a single time. The V call is TRBV30, the J call TRBJ2-1, with 10 bases matching TRBD2. From germline, CDR1 is GTSNPN and CDR2 SVGIG (reference sequence). The V and J ends lost 3 bases and 7 bases, in that order; junction bases with no gene match: 3. This CDR3 spans 13 amino acids. CDR3 region: CAWRLAGWNEQFF. The CDR3 coding sequence is TGTGCCTGGAGACTAGCGGGATGGAATGAGCAGTTCTTC.

The J gene is TRBJ1-4, the V gene TRBV5-1, with D possibly matching TRBD1 (5 bases). V was cut by 1 base and J by 7 bases, with 14 bases left in between. CDR1 and CDR2 (germline): SGHRS, YFSETQ. The CDR3 runs 15 residues. CDR3 region: CASSLRAGSGEKLFF. The CDR3 DNA reads TGCGCCAGCAGCTTGCGAGCAGGGTCGGGTGAAAAACTGTTTTTT.

This clone came up many times. The chain has TRBV28 and TRBJ1-2; 8 nucleotides align to TRBD1. With V trimmed by 6 bases and J by 6 bases, 9 bases remained unmatched. The CDR3 is 14 amino acids. Per germline, CDR1 MDHEN and CDR2 SYDVKM. The CDR3 sequence: CASRSFGQGDGYTF. CDR3 bases: TGTGCCAGCAGATCATTCGGACAGGGTGATGGCTACACCTTC.

This chain connects TRBV7-9 to TRBJ1-2; 8 nucleotides line up with TRBD1. The V segment lost 0 bases and the J segment 10 bases; nucleotides outside the gene matches: 7. This CDR3 comprises 14 residues. In germline, CDR1 is SEHNR, CDR2 FQNEAQ (reference sequence). The CDR3 here is CASSLASQGANYTF. As DNA, the CDR3 is TGTGCCAGCAGCTTAGCTTCTCAGGGGGCGAACTACACCTTC. The whole variable domain, remainder taken from reference TRBV7-9 and TRBJ1-2, is DTGVSQNPRHKITKRGQNVTFRCDPISEHNRLYWYRQTLGQGPEFLTYFQNEAQLEKSRLLSDRFSAERPKGSFSTLEIQRTEQGDSAMYLCASSLASQGANYTFGSGTRLTVV.

The chain employs TRBV9 and TRBJ2-1; perhaps TRBD1 as D (5 bases). The germline CDR1 and CDR2 sequences are SGDLS and YYNGEE. The CDR3 spans 16 residues. V lost 0 bases and J 1 base, leaving 11 bases between the germline ends. This CDR3 reads CASSVATAGSYNEQFF. As DNA, the CDR3 is TGTGCCAGCAGCGTAGCGACGGCAGGGTCCTACAATGAGCAGTTCTTC.

This clone was seen a few times. This sequence joins TRBV6-5 and TRBJ1-2; 9 positions agree with TRBD1. V was pared by 4 bases and J by 3 bases, with 6 bases of the junction left unmatched. Looked up from germline, CDR1 is MNHEY and CDR2 is SVGAGI. The CDR3 runs 15 residues. In DNA, the CDR3 is TGTGCCAGCAGTTCTCCAAGGACAGGGGACTATGGCTACACCTTC. Its protein is CASSSPRTGDYGYTF.

The chain links TRBV5-6 to TRBJ2-1; D gene ambiguous. There are 16 residues in the CDR3. Germline V gene lookup returns CDR1 SGHDT and CDR2 YYEEEE. V gave up 3 bases and J gave up 2 bases, with 15 bases separating them. This CDR3 is CASSWLGPEAYNEQFF. CDR3 DNA sequence: TGTGCCAGCAGCTGGTTAGGCCCAGAGGCCTACAATGAGCAGTTCTTC.

This chain connects TRBV6-5 to TRBJ1-1; 8 nucleotides match TRBD1. J gave up 5 bases and V 7 bases, and 12 bases lay outside the gene matches. CDR1 MNHEY and CDR2 SVGAGI come from the germline V gene. CDR3 length: 15 residues. CDR3 DNA sequence: TGTGCCAGCACCCAACATGGGCAGGGGGCAACTGAAGCTTTCTTT. Translated: CASTQHGQGATEAFF.

The rearrangement joins TRBV5-1 to TRBJ1-4; D gene ambiguous. Germline lookup yields CDR1 SGHRS and CDR2 YFSETQ. This CDR3 region has 16 residues. V dropped 2 bases and J dropped 5 bases, with 16 bases sitting between them. Written as DNA, the CDR3 is TGCGCCAGCAGCTTAGCACCCAGCCTTCTAAATGAAAAACTGTTTTTT. The encoded protein is CASSLAPSLLNEKLFF. The full variable domain, its missing parts supplied by reference TRBV5-1 and TRBJ1-4, is KAGVTQTPRYLIKTRGQQVTLSCSPISGHRSVSWYQQTPGQGLQFLFEYFSETQRNKGNFPGRFSGRQFSNSRSEMNVSTLELGDSALYLCASSLAPSLLNEKLFFGSGTQLSVL.

This chain joins TRBV15 and TRBJ2-3, with D possibly being TRBD2 (6 bases). Trimming pared 8 bases from V and 6 bases from J, leaving 15 bases between. CDR3 length: 13 residues. From germline, CDR1 is LNHNV and CDR2 YYDKDF (reference sequence). CDR3 nucleotides: TGTGCCACCGCAGTCCGGGAGAGTGATACGCAGTATTTT. Protein product: CATAVRESDTQYF.